This is a list of T cell receptor beta chains from one sample in a study of blood T cell repertoires in COVID-19. Clones were sequenced by immunoSEQ multiplex PCR, and TCRdb holds only the in-frame ones, with some missing. The sample records roughly 35,000 clones, approximately 93% being singletons. The specimen was peripheral blood. The receptors were gathered from a human donor in a cohort sampled during active COVID-19. CDR3s include the opening cysteine and the closing phenylalanine or tryptophan. The order of the fields is V gene, J gene, clone size, D gene, CDR3 DNA, CDR3 protein. The D gene is left open where the match is weak. Some rows mark clone size as missing; the rest say once, few, many or name a class of expanded clone.

>TRBV18|TRBJ1-1|NA|TRBD1
TGTGCCAGCTCACCCGGGACAGGGGTGGGCACTGAAGCTTTCTTT
CASSPGTGVGTEAFF
>TRBV6-6|TRBJ1-1|NA|NA
TGTGCCCTACAGGGAACCACTGAAGCTTTCTTT
CALQGTTEAFF
>TRBV27|TRBJ2-1|NA|TRBD2
TGTGCCAGCAGTTTATTTGGCCAGCGGGGCTACAATGAGCAGTTCTTC
CASSLFGQRGYNEQFF
>TRBV23-1|TRBJ2-1|NA|NA
TGCGCCAGCAGTCAATCTCGGACAGATAACAATGAGCAGTTCTTC
CASSQSRTDNNEQFF
>TRBV28|TRBJ1-6|NA|NA
TGTGCCAGCAGTCCAACCCGTCGGGGAGATTCACCCCTCCACTTT
CASSPTRRGDSPLHF
>TRBV9|TRBJ2-7|NA|NA
TGTGCCAGCAGCGCGCATACTACCTCCTACGAGCAGTACTTC
CASSAHTTSYEQYF
>TRBV10-1|TRBJ2-7|few|NA
TGCGCCAGCAGTTCGAGCATTAGCTCCTACGAGCAGTACTTC
CASSSSISSYEQYF
>TRBV28|TRBJ1-6|NA|TRBD1
TGTGCCAGCAGTTTTTTAGAAGGGACAGGGTATAATTCACCCCTCCACTTT
CASSFLEGTGYNSPLHF
>TRBV11-2|TRBJ2-2|NA|NA
TGTGCCAGCAGCTCTCTGCAGGGTACCGGGGAGCTGTTTTTT
CASSSLQGTGELFF
>TRBV7-9|TRBJ1-4|once|NA
TGTGCCAGCAGCTTAACAGGGAGTTCTTATGAAAAACTGTTTTTT
CASSLTGSSYEKLFF
>TRBV18|TRBJ2-7|NA|NA
TGTGCCAGCTCTCCACTGACCCAGGCCAGTCAGTACTTC
CASSPLTQASQYF
>TRBV19|TRBJ1-3|NA|NA
TGTGCCAGTAGTATCACAGTGTTGAGCTCTGGAAACACCATATATTTT
CASSITVLSSGNTIYF
>TRBV11-2|TRBJ2-1|NA|TRBD2
TGTGCCAGCAGCTTGGCCCCGGGAGCGGGGGGAAACAATGAGCAGTTCTTC
CASSLAPGAGGNNEQFF
>TRBV19|TRBJ1-1|NA|NA
TGTGCCAGTAGTATGAGGACTGAAGCTTTCTTT
CASSMRTEAFF
>TRBV5-1|TRBJ1-1|NA|TRBD1
TGCGCCAGCAGTTTGTTTCGTATAGACAGGGGGCTAATGAACACTGAAGCTTTCTTT
CASSLFRIDRGLMNTEAFF
>TRBV7-6|TRBJ2-1|NA|NA
TGTGCCAGCAGCTTAGCCAGCGGTCGGTACAATGAGCAGTTCTTC
CASSLASGRYNEQFF
>TRBV7-3|TRBJ2-3|NA|NA
TGTGCCAGCAGCTCTAGCGGGACAGGCTTAGATCCCACTAGCACAGATACGCAGTATTTT
CASSSSGTGLDPTSTDTQYF
>TRBV19|TRBJ2-1|NA|TRBD2
TGTGCCAGTAGTCAATATGGGACTAGCGGATACAATGAGCAGTTCTTC
CASSQYGTSGYNEQFF
>TRBV6-6|TRBJ1-1|NA|NA
TGTGCCAGCAGTTACCAAAGCGGGACTGAAGCTTTCTTT
CASSYQSGTEAFF